This TCR beta chain was sequenced in a study of blood T cell repertoires in COVID-19. The overall study: COVID-19 samples, acute and convalescent, were from the United States, Italy and Spain.

The germline CDR1 and CDR2 sequences are LNHDA and SQIVND (reference sequence). The V gene end was trimmed by 7 bases and the J gene end by 5 bases; junction bases not matched to a gene: 12. The CDR3 extends over 15 amino acids. Original processing notes: Researchers report that nucleated cell counts were estimated from reference gene primer amplification. Method: immunoSEQ multiplex PCR; TCRdb's copy keeps in-frame clones and lacks some. V and J calls and clone size are those listed in that table; D and trimming were worked out from the DNA. The sample has over 200,000 clones, approximately 87% seen once.

The sequencing input was PBMCs or T cells enriched from blood (not recorded which). The receptor comes from a woman aged 45-65 years in a cohort exposed to, infected with or recovered from COVID-19 (not recorded which). The V gene is TRBV19, the J gene TRBJ2-7; 9 bases are shared with TRBD2. CDR3 nucleotide sequence: TGTGCCAGTACCCCGGGGGGTAGCGGGGGCCACGAGCAGTACTTC. Translation: CASTPGGSGGHEQYF.